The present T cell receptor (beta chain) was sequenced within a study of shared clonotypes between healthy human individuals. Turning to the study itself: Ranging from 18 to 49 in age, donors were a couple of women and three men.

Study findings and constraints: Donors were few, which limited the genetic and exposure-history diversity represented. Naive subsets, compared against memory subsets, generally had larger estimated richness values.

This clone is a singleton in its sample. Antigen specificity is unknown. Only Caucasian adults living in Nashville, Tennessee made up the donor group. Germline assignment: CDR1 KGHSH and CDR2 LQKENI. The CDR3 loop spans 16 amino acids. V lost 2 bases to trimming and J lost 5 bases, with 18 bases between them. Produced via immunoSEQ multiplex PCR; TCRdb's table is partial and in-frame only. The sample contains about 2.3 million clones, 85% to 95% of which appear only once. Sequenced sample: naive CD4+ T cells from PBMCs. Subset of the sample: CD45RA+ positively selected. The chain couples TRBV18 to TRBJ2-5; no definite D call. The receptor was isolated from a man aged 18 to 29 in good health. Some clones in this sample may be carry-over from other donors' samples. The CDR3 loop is CASSPSGRRSWETQYF. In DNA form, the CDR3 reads TGTGCCAGCTCACCATCGGGTCGTCGGTCGTGGGAGACCCAGTACTTC.